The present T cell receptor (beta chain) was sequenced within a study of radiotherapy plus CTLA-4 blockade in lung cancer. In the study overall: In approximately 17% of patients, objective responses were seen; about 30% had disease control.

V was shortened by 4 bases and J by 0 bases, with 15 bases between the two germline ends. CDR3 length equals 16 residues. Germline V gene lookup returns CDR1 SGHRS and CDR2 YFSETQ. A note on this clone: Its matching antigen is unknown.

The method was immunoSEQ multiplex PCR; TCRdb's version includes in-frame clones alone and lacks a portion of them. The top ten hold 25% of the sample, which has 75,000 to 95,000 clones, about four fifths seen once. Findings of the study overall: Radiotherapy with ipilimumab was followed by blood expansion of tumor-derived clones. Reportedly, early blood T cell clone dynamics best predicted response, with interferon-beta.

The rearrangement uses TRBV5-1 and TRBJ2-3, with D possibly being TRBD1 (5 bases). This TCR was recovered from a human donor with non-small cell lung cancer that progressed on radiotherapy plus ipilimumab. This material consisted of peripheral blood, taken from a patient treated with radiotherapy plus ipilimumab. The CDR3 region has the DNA TGCGCCAGCAGCCAGGGTGGCAGAGGTAGCACAGATACGCAGTATTTT. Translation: CASSQGGRGSTDTQYF.